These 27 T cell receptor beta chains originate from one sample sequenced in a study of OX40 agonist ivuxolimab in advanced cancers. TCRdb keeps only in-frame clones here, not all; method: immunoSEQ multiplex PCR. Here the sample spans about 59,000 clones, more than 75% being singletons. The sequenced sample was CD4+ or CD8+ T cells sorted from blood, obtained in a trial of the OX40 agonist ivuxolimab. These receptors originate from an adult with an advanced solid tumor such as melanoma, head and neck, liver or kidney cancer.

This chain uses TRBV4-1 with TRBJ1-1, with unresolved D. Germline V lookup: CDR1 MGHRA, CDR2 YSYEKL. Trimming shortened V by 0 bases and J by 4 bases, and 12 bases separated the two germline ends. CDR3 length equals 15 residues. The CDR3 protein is CASSQDKRVGTEAFF. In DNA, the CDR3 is TGCGCCAGCAGCCAAGACAAGAGAGTGGGCACTGAAGCTTTCTTT.

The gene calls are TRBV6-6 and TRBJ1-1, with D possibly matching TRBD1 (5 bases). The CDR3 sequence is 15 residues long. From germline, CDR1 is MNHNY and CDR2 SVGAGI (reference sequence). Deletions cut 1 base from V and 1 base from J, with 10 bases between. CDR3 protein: CASSYWARANTEAFF. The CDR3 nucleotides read TGTGCCAGCAGTTACTGGGCCAGGGCGAACACTGAAGCTTTCTTT.

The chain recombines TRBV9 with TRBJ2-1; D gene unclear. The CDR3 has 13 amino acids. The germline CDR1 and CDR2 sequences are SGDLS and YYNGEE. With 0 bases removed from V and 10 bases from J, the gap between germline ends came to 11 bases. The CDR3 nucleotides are TGTGCCAGCAGCGTAGTCCCAGGCAACGAGCAGTTCTTC. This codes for CASSVVPGNEQFF.

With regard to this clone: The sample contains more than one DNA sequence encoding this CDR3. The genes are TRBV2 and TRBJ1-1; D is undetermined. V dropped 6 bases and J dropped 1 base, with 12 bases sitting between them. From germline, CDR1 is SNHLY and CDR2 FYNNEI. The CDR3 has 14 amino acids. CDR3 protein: CASRALRENTEAFF. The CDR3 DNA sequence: TGTGCCAGCAGGGCCCTACGGGAGAACACTGAAGCTTTCTTT.

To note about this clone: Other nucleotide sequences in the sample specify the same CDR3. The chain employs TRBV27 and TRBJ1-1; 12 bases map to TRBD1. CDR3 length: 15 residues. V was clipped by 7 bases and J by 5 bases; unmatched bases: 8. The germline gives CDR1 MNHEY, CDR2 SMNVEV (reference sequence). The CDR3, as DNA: TGTGCCAGCAAACCGGGACAGGGGGCAGGTACTGAAGCTTTCTTT. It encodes CASKPGQGAGTEAFF.

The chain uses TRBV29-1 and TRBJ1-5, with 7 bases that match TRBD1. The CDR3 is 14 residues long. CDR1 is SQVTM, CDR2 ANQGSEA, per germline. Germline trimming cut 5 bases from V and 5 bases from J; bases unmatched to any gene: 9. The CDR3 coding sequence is TGCAGCGTTAGGGGGCAGAGGATCGATCAGCCCCAGCATTTT. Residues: CSVRGQRIDQPQHF.

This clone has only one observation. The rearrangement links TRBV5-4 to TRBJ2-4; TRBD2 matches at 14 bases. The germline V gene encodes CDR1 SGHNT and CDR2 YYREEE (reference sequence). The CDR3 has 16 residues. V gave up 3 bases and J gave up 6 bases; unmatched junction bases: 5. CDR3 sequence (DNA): TGTGCCAGCAGCTCCGGGACTAGCGGGGGAAGAAACATTCAGTACTTC. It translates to CASSSGTSGGRNIQYF.

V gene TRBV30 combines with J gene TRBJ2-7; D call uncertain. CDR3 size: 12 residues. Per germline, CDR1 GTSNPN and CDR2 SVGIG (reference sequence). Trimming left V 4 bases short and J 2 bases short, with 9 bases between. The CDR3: CAWKPFTYEQYF. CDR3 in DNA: TGTGCCTGGAAGCCGTTCACCTACGAGCAGTACTTC.

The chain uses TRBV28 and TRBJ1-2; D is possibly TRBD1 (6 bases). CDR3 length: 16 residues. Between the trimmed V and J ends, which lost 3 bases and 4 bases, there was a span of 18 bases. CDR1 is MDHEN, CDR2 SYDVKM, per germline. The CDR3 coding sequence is TGTGCCAGCAGTTTCACCCGACCGACAGGAAGCTATGGCTACACCTTC. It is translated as CASSFTRPTGSYGYTF.

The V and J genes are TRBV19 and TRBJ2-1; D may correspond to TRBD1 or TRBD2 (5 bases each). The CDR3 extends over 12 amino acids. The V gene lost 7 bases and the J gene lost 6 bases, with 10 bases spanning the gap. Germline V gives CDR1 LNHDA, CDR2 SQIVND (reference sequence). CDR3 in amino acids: CASTRDRNEQFF. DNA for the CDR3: TGTGCCAGTACCCGGGACCGCAATGAGCAGTTCTTC.

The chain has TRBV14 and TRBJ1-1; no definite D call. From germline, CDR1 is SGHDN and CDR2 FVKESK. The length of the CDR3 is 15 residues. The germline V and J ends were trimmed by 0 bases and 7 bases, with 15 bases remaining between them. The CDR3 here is CASSQDAAVKGEAFF. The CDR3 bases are TGTGCCAGCAGCCAAGATGCGGCCGTAAAGGGTGAAGCTTTCTTT.

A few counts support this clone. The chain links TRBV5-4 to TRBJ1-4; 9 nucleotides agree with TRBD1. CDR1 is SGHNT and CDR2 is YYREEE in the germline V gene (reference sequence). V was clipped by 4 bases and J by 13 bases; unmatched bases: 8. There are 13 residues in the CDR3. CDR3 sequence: CASSLNRDRALFF. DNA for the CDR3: TGTGCCAGCAGCCTGAACCGGGACAGGGCACTGTTTTTT. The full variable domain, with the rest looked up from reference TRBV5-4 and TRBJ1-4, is ETGVTQSPTHLIKTRGQQVTLRCSSQSGHNTVSWYQQALGQGPQFIFQYYREEENGRGNFPPRFSGLQFPNYSSELNVNALELDDSALYLCASSLNRDRALFFGSGTQLSVL.

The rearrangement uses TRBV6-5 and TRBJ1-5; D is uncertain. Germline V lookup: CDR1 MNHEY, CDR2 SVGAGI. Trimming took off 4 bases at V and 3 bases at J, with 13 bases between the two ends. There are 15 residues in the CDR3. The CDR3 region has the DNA TGTGCCAGCAGTTTCCTGGCGGGGATCAATCAGCCCCAGCATTTT. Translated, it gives CASSFLAGINQPQHF.

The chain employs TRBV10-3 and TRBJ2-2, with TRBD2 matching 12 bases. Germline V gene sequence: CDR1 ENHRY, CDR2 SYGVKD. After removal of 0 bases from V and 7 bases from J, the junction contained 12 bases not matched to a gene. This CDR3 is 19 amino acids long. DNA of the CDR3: TGTGCCATCAGTGAGTCGACTAGCGGGGGTCGGACAGACGTCGGGGAGCTGTTTTTT. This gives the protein CAISESTSGGRTDVGELFF.

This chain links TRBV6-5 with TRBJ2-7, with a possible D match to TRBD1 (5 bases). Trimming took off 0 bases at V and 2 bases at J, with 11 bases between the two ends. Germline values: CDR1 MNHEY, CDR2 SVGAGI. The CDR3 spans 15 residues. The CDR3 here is CASSYSTAHTYEQYF. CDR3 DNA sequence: TGTGCCAGCAGTTACTCGACAGCTCACACCTACGAGCAGTACTTC.

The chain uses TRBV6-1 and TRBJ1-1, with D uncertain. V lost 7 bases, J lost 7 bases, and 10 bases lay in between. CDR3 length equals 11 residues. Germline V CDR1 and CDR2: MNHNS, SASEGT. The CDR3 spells CASTLMGEAFF. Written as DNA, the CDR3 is TGTGCCAGCACCCTTATGGGTGAAGCTTTCTTT.

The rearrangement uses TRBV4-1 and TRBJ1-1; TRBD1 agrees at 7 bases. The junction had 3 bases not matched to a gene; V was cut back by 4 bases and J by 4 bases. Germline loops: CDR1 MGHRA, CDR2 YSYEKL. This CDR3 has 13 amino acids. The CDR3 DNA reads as TGCGCCAGCAGCCGCAGGGGGGGCACTGAAGCTTTCTTT. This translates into CASSRRGGTEAFF.

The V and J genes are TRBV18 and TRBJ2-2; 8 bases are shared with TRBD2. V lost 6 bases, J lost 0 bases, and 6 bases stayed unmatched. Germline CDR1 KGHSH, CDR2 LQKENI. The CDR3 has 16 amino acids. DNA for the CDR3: TGTGCCAGCTCCCCTTCCGGGGGGGCGAACACCGGGGAGCTGTTTTTT. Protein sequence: CASSPSGGANTGELFF.

In nucleotides, the CDR3 is TGTGCCAGCAGCCAAGCGGGGGGGAGCTCCTACGAGCAGTACTTC. It encodes CASSQAGGSSYEQYF. V is TRBV5-4 and J is TRBJ2-7, with TRBD2 matching 10 bases. V lost 4 bases and J lost 0; bases outside the gene matches: 4. This CDR3 comprises 15 residues. CDR1 and CDR2 (germline): SGHNT, YYREEE (reference sequence).

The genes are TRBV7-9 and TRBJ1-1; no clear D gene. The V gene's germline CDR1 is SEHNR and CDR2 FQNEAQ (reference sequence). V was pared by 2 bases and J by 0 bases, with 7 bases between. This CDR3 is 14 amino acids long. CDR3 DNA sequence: TGTGCCAGCAGCTTAAACCTCGTGAACACTGAAGCTTTCTTT. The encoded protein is CASSLNLVNTEAFF.

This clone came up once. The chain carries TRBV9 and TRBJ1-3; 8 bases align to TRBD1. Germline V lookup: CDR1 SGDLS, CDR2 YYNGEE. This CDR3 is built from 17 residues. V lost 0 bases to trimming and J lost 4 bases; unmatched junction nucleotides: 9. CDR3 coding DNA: TGTGCCAGCAGCGTAGATCAGGGGGCAGCGTTGGGAAACACCATATATTTT. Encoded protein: CASSVDQGAALGNTIYF.

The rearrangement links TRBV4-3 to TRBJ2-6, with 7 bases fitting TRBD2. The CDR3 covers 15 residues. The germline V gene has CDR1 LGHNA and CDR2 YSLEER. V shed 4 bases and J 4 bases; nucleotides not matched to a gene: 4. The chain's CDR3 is CASSRGGLGANVLTF. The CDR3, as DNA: TGCGCCAGCAGCCGGGGGGGATTAGGGGCCAACGTCCTGACTTTC.

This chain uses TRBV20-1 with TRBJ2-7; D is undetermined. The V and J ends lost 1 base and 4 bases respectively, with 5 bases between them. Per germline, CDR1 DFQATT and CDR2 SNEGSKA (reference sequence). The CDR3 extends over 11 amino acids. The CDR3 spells CSARGGYEQYF. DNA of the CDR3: TGCAGTGCTAGAGGGGGTTACGAGCAGTACTTC.

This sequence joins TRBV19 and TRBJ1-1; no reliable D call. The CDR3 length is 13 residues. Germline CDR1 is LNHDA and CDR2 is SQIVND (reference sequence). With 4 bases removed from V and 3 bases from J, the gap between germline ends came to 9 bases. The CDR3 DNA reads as TGTGCCAGTAGTAGGGCCGCGGACACTGAAGCTTTCTTT. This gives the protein CASSRAADTEAFF.

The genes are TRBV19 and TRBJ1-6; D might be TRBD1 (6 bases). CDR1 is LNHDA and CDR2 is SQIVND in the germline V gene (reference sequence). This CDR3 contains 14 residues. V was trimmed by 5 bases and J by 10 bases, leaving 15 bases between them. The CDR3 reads CASSEQGVGSPLHF. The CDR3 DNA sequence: TGTGCCAGTAGTGAACAGGGAGTCGGATCACCCCTCCACTTT.

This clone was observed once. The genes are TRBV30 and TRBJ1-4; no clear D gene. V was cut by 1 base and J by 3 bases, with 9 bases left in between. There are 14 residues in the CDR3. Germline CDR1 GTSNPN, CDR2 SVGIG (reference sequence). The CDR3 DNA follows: TGTGCCTGGAGTGGGGCAGCGTCTAATGAAAAACTGTTTTTT. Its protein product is CAWSGAASNEKLFF. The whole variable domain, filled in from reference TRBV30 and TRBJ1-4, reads SQTIHQWPATLVQPVGSPLSLECTVEGTSNPNLYWYRQAAGRGLQLLFYSVGIGQISSEVPQNLSASRPQDRQFILSSKKLLLSDSGFYLCAWSGAASNEKLFFGSGTQLSVL.

This CDR3 is CASSEEGTVGTPQHF. CDR3 DNA: TGTGCCAGCAGTGAAGAAGGGACAGTGGGGACCCCCCAGCATTTT. The chain carries TRBV2 and TRBJ1-5; 7 bases are shared with TRBD1. CDR3 size: 15 residues. Germline values: CDR1 SNHLY, CDR2 FYNNEI. J lost 10 bases, V lost 1 base, and 10 bases had no gene match.